This TCR beta chain stems from a study of breast tumors, draining lymph nodes, adjacent tissues. Study conclusions and caveats: Compared with lymph nodes, tumors were less diverse; compared with nontumor tissue, more.

This clonotype was recorded many times. Its antigen is undetermined. TCRdb processed the multiplex PCR reads anew with MiXCR; each CDR3 protein has one entry. The sample has some 120,000 distinct CDR3 sequences, approximately 22% seen once. Samples came from axillary lymph nodes draining the breast cancer. The receptor comes from a female donor with breast cancer. Some clones in this sample may be carry-over from other donors' samples. The sequenced sample consisted of axillary lymph node tissue.

The CDR3 is CATSRGPRESSYNEQFF. CDR3 nucleotides: TGTGCCACCAGCAGGGGCCCACGGGAGAGCTCCTACAATGAGCAGTTCTTC. The chain carries TRBV15 and TRBJ2-1; tentatively, D is TRBD2 (6 bases). In germline, CDR1 is LNHNV, CDR2 YYDKDF (reference sequence). The CDR3 is 17 amino acids. The ends were cut back, 3 bases at V and 0 bases at J, with 15 bases in the middle.